One sample yielded the 5 T cell receptor beta chains listed below, sequenced in a study of cytomegalovirus exposure and HLA in healthy donors. PCR was performed using 60 Vbeta and 13 Jbeta primers. Sequenced by immunoSEQ multiplex PCR; TCRdb stores in-frame clones only, minus some. The table includes 150,000 to 200,000 clones, around 62% detected once. The specimen was PBMCs. Receptors were obtained from a man in his forties in good health and CMV-seronegative.

This chain links TRBV4-3 with TRBJ2-7; 8 bases agree with TRBD2. Germline V gene data show CDR1 as LGHNA and CDR2 as YSLEER. The CDR3 is made up of 16 amino acids. J was trimmed by 3 bases and V by 4 bases; bases with no gene match: 11. The CDR3 protein is CASSRNAGTSRYEQYF. The CDR3 DNA follows: TGCGCCAGCAGCCGCAACGCCGGGACTAGTCGCTACGAGCAGTACTTC.

This chain connects TRBV9 to TRBJ1-5; 7 bases are a match to TRBD1. The CDR3 runs to 15 residues. The V gene end was trimmed by 3 bases and the J gene end by 2 bases; junction bases not matched to a gene: 5. Germline loops: CDR1 SGDLS, CDR2 YYNGEE. The CDR3 nucleotides are TGTGCCAGCAGCGGGGGCGGGACAGGCAATCAGCCCCAGCATTTT. Protein product: CASSGGGTGNQPQHF.

This clone turned up a few times. The V gene is TRBV15, the J gene TRBJ2-5; perhaps TRBD2 as D (6 bases). Matching the DNA end better, TRBJ2-7 makes the J call doubtful. This CDR3 comprises 14 residues. Germline values: CDR1 LNHNV, CDR2 YYDKDF (reference sequence). CDR3 bases: TGTGCCACCAGCAGAGTCTGGGGGGAGTACGAGCAGTACTTC. Its translation is CATSRVWGEYEQYF.

Here the CDR3 DNA reads TGTGCCAGCAGCTGGGACTTGAGCTCCTACGAGCAGTACTTC. Its protein product is CASSWDLSSYEQYF. This sequence joins TRBV2 and TRBJ2-7; D might be TRBD2 (6 bases). Trimming stripped 6 bases from V and 0 bases from J, with 12 bases between. The germline V gene has CDR1 SNHLY and CDR2 FYNNEI. CDR3 length: 14 amino acids.

This sequence joins TRBV13 and TRBJ1-2; 9 bases match TRBD1. The CDR3 is 19 residues long. Germline loops: CDR1 PRHDT, CDR2 FYEKMQ (reference sequence). Germline trimming cut 2 bases from V and 4 bases from J; bases unmatched to any gene: 17. The CDR3 loop reads CASSLSESRTGVRGYGYTF. The CDR3 bases are TGTGCCAGCAGCTTATCGGAGTCCCGGACAGGGGTTAGAGGCTATGGCTACACCTTC.